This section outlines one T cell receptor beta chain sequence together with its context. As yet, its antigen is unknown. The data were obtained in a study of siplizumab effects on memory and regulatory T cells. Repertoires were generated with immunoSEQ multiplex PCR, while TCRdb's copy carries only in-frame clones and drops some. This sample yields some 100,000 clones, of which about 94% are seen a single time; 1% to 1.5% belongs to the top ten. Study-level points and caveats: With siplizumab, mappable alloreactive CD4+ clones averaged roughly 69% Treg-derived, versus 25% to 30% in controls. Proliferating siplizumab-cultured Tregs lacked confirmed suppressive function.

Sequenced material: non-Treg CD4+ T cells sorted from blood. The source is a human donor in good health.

The CDR3 nucleotides read TGCGCCAGCAGCCAAGGGACTAGCGGGAGATATACGCAGTATTTT. It encodes CASSQGTSGRYTQYF. The genes are TRBV4-1 and TRBJ2-3, with 13 bases fitting TRBD2. Germline CDR1 and CDR2: MGHRA and YSYEKL. The CDR3 has 15 amino acids. V was clipped by 1 base and J by 7 bases; unmatched bases: 2.